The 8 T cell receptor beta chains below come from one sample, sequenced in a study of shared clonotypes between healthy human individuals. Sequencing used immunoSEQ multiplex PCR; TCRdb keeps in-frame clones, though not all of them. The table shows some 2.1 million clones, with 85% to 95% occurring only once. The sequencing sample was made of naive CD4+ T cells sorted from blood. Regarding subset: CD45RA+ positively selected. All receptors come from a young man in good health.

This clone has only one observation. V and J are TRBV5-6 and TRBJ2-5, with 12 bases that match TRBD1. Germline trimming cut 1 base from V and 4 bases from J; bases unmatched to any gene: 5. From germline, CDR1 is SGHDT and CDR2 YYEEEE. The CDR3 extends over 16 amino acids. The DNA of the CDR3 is TGTGCCAGCAGCTTGTTGCTGGGACAGGGGGCAGAGACCCAGTACTTC. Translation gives CASSLLLGQGAETQYF.

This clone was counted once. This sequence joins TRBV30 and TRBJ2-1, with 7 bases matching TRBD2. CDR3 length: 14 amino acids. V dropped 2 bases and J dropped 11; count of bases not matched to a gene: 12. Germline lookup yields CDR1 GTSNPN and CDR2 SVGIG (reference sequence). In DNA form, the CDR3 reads TGTGCCTGGAGTAACCGAGCGGGATTGAGGCAGCAGTTCTTC. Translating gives CAWSNRAGLRQQFF.

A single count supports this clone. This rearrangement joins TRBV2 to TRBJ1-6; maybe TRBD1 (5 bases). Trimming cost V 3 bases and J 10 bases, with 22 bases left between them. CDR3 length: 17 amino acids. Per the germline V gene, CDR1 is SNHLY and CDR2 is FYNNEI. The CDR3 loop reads CASSDWGVAVPGSPLHF. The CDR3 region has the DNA TGTGCCAGCAGTGATTGGGGGGTGGCAGTGCCGGGCTCACCCCTCCACTTT.

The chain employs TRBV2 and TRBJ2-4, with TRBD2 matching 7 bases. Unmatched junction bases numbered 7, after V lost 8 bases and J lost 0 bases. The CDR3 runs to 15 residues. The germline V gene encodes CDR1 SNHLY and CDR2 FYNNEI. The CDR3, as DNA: TGTGCCAGCGGGAGGGACTCCATAGCCAAAAACATTCAGTACTTC. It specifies CASGRDSIAKNIQYF.

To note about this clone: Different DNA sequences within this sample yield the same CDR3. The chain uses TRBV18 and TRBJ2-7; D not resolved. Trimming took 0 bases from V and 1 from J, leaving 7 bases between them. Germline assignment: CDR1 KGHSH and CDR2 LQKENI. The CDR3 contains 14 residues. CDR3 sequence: CASSPPGSSYEQYF. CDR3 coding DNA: TGTGCCAGCTCACCACCAGGTTCTTCCTACGAGCAGTACTTC.

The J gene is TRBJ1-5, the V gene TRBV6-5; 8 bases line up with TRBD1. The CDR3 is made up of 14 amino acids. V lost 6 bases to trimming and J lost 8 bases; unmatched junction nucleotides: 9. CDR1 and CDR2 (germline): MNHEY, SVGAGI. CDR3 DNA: TGTGCCAGCAGCCGGACAGGGCGGGGGGAGCCCCAGCATTTT. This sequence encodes CASSRTGRGEPQHF.

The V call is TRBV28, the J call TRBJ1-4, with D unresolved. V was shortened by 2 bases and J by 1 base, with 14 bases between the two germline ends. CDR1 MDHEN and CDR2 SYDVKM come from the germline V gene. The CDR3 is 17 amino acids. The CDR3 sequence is CASSLRTWWETNEKLFF. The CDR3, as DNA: TGTGCCAGCAGTTTACGCACTTGGTGGGAAACTAATGAAAAACTGTTTTTT.

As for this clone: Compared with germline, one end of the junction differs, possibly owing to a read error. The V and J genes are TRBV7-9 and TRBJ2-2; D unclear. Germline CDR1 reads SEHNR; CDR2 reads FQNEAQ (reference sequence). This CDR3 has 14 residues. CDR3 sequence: CASSVAVLTGELFF. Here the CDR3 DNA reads TGTGCCAGCAGCGTAGCCGTCCTCACCGGGGAGCTGTTTTTT.